This T cell receptor beta chain appears in the sequencing data of a study of human T cells and chemical hapten exposure. Each CDR3 protein is one row after TCRdb ran MiXCR on the RACE reads. The data contain 180,000 or so distinct CDR3 sequences, around 25% of them singletons. CDR1 and CDR2 from the germline V gene are SQVTM and ANQGSEA. Trimming shortened V by 7 bases and J by 0 bases, and 9 bases separated the two germline ends. This CDR3 spans 13 amino acids. The time point is: patch test 3, about 24 weeks after DPC sensitization. The treatment denotes: therapeutic diphenylcyclopropenone sensitization with weekly scalp DPC. The table lists this clonotype with a few counts.

The genes are TRBV29-1 and TRBJ2-2, with D maybe TRBD2 (6 bases). This clonotype was obtained from a middle-aged woman with alopecia areata. Some clones in this sample may be carry-over from other donors' samples. The material was whole blood, obtained in connection with sensitization to the hapten diphenylcyclopropenone (DPC). The CDR3 region has the DNA TGCAGCGGAACTAGCTCGAACACCGGGGAGCTGTTTTTT. Its protein is CSGTSSNTGELFF.